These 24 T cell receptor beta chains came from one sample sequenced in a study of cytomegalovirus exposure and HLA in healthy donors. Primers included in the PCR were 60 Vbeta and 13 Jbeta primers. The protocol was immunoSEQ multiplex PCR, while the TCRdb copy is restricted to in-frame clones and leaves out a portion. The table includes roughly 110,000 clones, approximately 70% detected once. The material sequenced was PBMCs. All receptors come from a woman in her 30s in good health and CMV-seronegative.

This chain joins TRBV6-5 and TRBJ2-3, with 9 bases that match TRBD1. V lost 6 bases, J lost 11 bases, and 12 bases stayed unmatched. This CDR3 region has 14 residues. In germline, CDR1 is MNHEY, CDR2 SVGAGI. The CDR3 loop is CASRKTGTGWGQYF. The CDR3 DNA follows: TGTGCCAGCAGAAAGACTGGGACAGGGTGGGGGCAGTATTTT.

The chain's CDR3 is CASSRTGVETQYF. For the CDR3, the DNA is TGCGCCAGCAGCCGGACAGGGGTGGAGACCCAGTACTTC. The rearrangement uses TRBV5-1 and TRBJ2-5; 9 bases align to TRBD1. Trimming removed 4 bases from V and 5 bases from J; junction bases left unmatched: 3. The length of the CDR3 is 13 residues. CDR1 and CDR2 from the germline V gene are SGHRS and YFSETQ.

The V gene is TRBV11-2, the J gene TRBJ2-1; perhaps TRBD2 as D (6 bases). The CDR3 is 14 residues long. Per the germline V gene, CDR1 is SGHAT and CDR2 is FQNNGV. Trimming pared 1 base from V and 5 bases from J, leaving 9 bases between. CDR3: CASSLGVADNEQFF. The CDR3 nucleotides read TGTGCCAGCAGCTTAGGAGTAGCGGACAATGAGCAGTTCTTC.

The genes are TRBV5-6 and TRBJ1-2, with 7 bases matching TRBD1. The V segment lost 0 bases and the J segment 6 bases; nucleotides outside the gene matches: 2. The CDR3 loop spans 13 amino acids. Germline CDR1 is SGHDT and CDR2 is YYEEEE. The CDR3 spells CASSLGQGHGYTF. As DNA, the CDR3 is TGTGCCAGCAGCTTGGGACAGGGCCATGGCTACACCTTC.

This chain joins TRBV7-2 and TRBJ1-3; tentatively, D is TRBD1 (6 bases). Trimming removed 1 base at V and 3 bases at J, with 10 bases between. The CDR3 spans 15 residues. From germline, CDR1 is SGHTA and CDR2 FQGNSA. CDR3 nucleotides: TGTGCCAGCAGCTTAGTTGCAGGGGATGGAAACACCATATATTTT. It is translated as CASSLVAGDGNTIYF. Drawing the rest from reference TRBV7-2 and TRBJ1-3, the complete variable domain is GAGVSQSPSNKVTEKGKDVELRCDPISGHTALYWYRQSLGQGLEFLIYFQGNSAPDKSGLPSDRFSAERTGGSVSTLTIQRTQQEDSAVYLCASSLVAGDGNTIYFGEGSWLTVV.

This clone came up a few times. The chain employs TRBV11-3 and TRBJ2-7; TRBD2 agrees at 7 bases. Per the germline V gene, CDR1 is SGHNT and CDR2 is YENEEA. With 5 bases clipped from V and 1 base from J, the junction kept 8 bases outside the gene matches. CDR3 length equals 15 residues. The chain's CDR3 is CASSPGLAESYEQYF. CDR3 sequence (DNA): TGTGCCAGCAGCCCGGGGCTAGCGGAATCCTACGAGCAGTACTTC. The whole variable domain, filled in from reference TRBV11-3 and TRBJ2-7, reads EAGVVQSPRYKIIEKKQPVAFWCNPISGHNTLYWYLQNLGQGPELLIRYENEEAVDDSQLPKDRFSAERLKGVDSTLKIQPAELGDSAVYLCASSPGLAESYEQYFGPGTRLTVT.

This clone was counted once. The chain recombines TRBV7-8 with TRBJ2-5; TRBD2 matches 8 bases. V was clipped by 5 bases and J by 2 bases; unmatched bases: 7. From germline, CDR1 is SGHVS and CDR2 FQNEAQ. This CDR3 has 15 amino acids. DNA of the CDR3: TGTGCCAGCAGCCGGGGGGGACCGAGACAAGAGACCCAGTACTTC. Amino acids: CASSRGGPRQETQYF.

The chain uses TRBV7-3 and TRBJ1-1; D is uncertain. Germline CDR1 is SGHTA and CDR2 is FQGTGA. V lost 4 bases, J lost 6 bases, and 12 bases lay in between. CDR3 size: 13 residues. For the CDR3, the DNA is TGTGCCAGCAGCTCGGGCCCCGGGGCTGAAGCTTTCTTT. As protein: CASSSGPGAEAFF. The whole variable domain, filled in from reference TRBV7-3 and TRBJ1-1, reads GAGVSQTPSNKVTEKGKYVELRCDPISGHTALYWYRQSLGQGPEFLIYFQGTGAADDSGLPNDRFFAVRPEGSVSTLKIQRTERGDSAVYLCASSSGPGAEAFFGQGTRLTVV.

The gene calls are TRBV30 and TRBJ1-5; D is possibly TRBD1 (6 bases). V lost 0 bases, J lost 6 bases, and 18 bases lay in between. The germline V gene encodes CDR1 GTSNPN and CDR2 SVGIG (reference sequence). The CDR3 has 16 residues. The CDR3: CAWSVGRGSDAQPQHF. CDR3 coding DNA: TGTGCCTGGAGTGTAGGTAGGGGGTCCGATGCTCAGCCCCAGCATTTT.

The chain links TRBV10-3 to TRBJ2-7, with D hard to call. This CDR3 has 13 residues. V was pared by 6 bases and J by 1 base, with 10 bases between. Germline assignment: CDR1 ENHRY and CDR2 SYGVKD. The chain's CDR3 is CAIRSAGSYEQYF. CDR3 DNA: TGTGCCATCAGGTCTGCAGGATCCTACGAGCAGTACTTC.

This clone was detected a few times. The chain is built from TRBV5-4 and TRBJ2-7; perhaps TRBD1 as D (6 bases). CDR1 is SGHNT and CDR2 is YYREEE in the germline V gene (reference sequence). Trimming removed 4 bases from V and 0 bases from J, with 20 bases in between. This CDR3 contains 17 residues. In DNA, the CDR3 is TGTGCCAGCAGCCCGATTCTCCTGACAGGTGTCTCCTACGAGCAGTACTTC. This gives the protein CASSPILLTGVSYEQYF.

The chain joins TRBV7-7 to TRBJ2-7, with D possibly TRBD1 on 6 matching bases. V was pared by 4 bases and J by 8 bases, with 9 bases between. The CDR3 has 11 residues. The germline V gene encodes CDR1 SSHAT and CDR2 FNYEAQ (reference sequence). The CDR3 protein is CASSSGQKQYF. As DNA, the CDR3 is TGTGCCAGCAGCTCCGGACAGAAGCAGTACTTC.

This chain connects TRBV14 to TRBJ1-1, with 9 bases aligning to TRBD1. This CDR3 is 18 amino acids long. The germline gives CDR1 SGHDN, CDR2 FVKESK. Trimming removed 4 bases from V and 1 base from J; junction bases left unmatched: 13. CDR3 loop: CASSRFVGTGRGNTEAFF. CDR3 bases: TGTGCCAGCAGCCGCTTCGTTGGGACAGGGCGAGGGAACACTGAAGCTTTCTTT.

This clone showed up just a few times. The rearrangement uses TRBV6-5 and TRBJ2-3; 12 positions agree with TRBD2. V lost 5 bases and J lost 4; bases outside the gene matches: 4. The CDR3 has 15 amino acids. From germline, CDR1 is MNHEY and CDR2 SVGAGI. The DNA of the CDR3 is TGTGCCAGCAGTGTGACTAGCGGGAGTTCAGATACGCAGTATTTT. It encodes CASSVTSGSSDTQYF.

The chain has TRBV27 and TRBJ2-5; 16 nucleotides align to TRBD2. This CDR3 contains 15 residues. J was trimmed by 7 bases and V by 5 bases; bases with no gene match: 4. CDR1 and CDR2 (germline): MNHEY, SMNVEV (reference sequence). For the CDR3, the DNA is TGTGCCAGCAGTGGGACTAGCGGGGGGGCTGTGACCCAGTACTTC. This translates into CASSGTSGGAVTQYF.

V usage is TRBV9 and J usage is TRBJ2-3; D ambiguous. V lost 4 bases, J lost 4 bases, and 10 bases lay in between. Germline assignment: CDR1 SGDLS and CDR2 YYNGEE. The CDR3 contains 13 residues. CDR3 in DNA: TGTGCCAGCAGCTGGAGAGTTCCAGATACGCAGTATTTT. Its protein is CASSWRVPDTQYF.

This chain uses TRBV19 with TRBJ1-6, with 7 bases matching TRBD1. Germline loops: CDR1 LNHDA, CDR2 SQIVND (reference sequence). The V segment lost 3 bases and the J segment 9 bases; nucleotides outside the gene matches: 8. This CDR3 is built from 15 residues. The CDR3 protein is CASSIREGASSPLHF. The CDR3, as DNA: TGTGCCAGTAGTATTAGAGAGGGGGCGAGTTCACCCCTCCACTTT. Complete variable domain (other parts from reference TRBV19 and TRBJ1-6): DGGITQSPKYLFRKEGQNVTLSCEQNLNHDAMYWYRQDPGQGLRLIYYSQIVNDFQKGDIAEGYSVSREKKESFPLTVTSAQKNPTAFYLCASSIREGASSPLHFGNGTRLTVT.

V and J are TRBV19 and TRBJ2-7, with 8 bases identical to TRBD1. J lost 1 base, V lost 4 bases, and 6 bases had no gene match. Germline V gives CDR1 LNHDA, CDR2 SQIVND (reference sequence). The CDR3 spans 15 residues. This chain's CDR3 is CASSKGTGASYEQYF. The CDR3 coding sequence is TGTGCCAGTAGTAAAGGGACAGGCGCTTCCTACGAGCAGTACTTC.

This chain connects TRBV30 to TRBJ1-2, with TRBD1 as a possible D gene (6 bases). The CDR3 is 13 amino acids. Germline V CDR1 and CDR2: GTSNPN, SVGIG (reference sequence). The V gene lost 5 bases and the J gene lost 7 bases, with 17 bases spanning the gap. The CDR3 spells CAWEQGIGCGYTF. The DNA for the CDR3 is TGTGCCTGGGAACAGGGCATCGGGTGTGGCTACACCTTC. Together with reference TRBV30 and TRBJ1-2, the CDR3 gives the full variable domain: SQTIHQWPATLVQPVGSPLSLECTVEGTSNPNLYWYRQAAGRGLQLLFYSVGIGQISSEVPQNLSASRPQDRQFILSSKKLLLSDSGFYLCAWEQGIGCGYTFGSGTRLTVV.

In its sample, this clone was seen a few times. The CDR3 is CASSLVPGAGGYYEQYF. CDR3 bases: TGTGCCAGCAGCTTGGTTCCGGGAGCGGGAGGTTACTACGAGCAGTACTTC. V usage is TRBV5-6 and J usage is TRBJ2-7; 9 positions agree with TRBD2. J was trimmed by 3 bases and V by 0 bases; bases with no gene match: 10. CDR1 is SGHDT and CDR2 is YYEEEE in the germline V gene. CDR3 length: 17 amino acids. Full variable domain (remainder filled in from reference TRBV5-6 and TRBJ2-7): DAGVTQSPTHLIKTRGQQVTLRCSPKSGHDTVSWYQQALGQGPQFIFQYYEEEERQRGNFPDRFSGHQFPNYSSELNVNALLLGDSALYLCASSLVPGAGGYYEQYFGPGTRLTVT.

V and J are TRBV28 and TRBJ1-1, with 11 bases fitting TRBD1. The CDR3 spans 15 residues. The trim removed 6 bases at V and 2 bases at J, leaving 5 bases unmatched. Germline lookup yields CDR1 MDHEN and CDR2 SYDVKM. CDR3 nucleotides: TGTGCCAGCAGGTCCGGGACAGGGGGAAACACTGAAGCTTTCTTT. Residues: CASRSGTGGNTEAFF. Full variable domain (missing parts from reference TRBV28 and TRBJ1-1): DVKVTQSSRYLVKRTGEKVFLECVQDMDHENMFWYRQDPGLGLRLIYFSYDVKMKEKGDIPEGYSVSREKKERFSLILESASTNQTSMYLCASRSGTGGNTEAFFGQGTRLTVV.

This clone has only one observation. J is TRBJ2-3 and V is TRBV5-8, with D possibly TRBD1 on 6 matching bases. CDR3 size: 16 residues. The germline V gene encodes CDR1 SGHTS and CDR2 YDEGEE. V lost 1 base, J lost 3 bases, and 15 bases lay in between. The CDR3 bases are TGTGCCAGCAGCTTGACAGGACAGAGCAGTACAGATACGCAGTATTTT. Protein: CASSLTGQSSTDTQYF.

CDR3 sequence: CASSLWTGVSQPQHF. The CDR3 DNA is TGTGCCAGCAGCTTGTGGACAGGGGTGAGTCAGCCCCAGCATTTT. The chain carries TRBV5-6 and TRBJ1-5; 9 bases line up with TRBD1. Germline CDR1 and CDR2: SGHDT and YYEEEE. The V and J ends lost 1 base and 6 bases, in that order; junction bases with no gene match: 5. The CDR3 sequence is 15 residues long.

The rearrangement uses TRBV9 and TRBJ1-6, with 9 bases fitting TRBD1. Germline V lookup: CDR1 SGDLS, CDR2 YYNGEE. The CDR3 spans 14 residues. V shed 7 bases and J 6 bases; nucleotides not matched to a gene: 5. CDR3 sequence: CASSDRGGNSPLHF. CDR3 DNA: TGTGCCAGCTCGGACAGGGGAGGTAATTCACCCCTCCACTTT.